Listed below are T cell receptor beta chains from one sample, sequenced in a study of cytomegalovirus exposure and HLA in healthy donors. The table came from immunoSEQ multiplex PCR; TCRdb's copy has only in-frame clones and leaves some out. The table lists roughly 250,000 clones, approximately 84% of them singletons, with about 2% in the top ten. The sequenced sample was PBMCs. These receptor sequences come from a woman aged 40 to 49 in good health and CMV-seropositive. Each CDR3 is given with its conserved first and last residue. D genes are given only for firm matches. Size is omitted from some rows. Given values are once, few, many or a class for expanded clones.

clone size	V gene	J gene	D gene	CDR3 protein	CDR3 DNA
-	TRBV28	TRBJ2-7	TRBD2	CASSFNLAGSYEQYF	TGTGCCAGCAGTTTCAACCTAGCGGGTTCCTACGAGCAGTACTTC
-	TRBV28	TRBJ2-7	TRBD2	CASTPAGTSGSHEQYF	TGTGCCAGCACCCCGGCCGGGACTAGCGGGAGTCACGAGCAGTACTTC
-	TRBV28	TRBJ1-1	-	CASSPGDNKGAEAFF	TGTGCCAGCAGTCCTGGGGACAACAAGGGCGCTGAAGCTTTCTTT
-	TRBV19	TRBJ1-4	-	CASRSRGESANEKLFF	TGTGCCAGTAGGAGCAGGGGCGAATCGGCTAATGAAAAACTGTTTTTT
-	TRBV6-5	TRBJ2-7	TRBD1	CASSGDRDYEQYF	TGTGCCAGCAGCGGGGACAGGGACTACGAGCAGTACTTC
-	TRBV19	TRBJ1-5	-	CASSIGGQKNQPQHF	TGTGCCAGTAGTATAGGAGGACAGAAGAATCAGCCCCAGCATTTT
-	TRBV19	TRBJ2-7	-	CASSMGQAETAYEQYF	TGTGCCAGTAGTATGGGCCAAGCGGAGACGGCCTACGAGCAGTACTTC
-	TRBV7-9	TRBJ1-1	TRBD1	CASSPRLKDRGRNTEAFF	TGTGCCAGCAGCCCACGACTAAAAGACAGGGGAAGGAACACTGAAGCTTTCTTT
-	TRBV7-8	TRBJ2-3	TRBD2	CASRSRLAGSTDTQYF	TGTGCCAGCAGGAGCAGACTAGCGGGTAGCACAGATACGCAGTATTTT
-	TRBV11-3	TRBJ2-1	TRBD1	CASSQGQLTSYNEQFF	TGTGCCAGCAGCCAGGGACAGCTCACTTCCTACAATGAGCAGTTCTTC
few	TRBV5-1	TRBJ1-1	TRBD1	CASSPTGTGVTEAFF	TGCGCCAGCAGCCCCACCGGGACAGGGGTTACTGAAGCTTTCTTT
-	TRBV6-5	TRBJ1-4	-	CASSYSITDEKLFF	TGTGCCAGCAGTTACTCGATTACGGATGAAAAACTGTTTTTT
-	TRBV9	TRBJ2-1	TRBD2	CASSIGLAAPGGGNEQFF	TGTGCCAGCAGCATCGGACTAGCGGCCCCGGGGGGAGGTAATGAGCAGTTCTTC
-	TRBV23-1	TRBJ1-1	TRBD1	CASSQGTGGTMNTEAFF	TGCGCCAGCAGTCAAGGAACAGGGGGGACAATGAACACTGAAGCTTTCTTT
-	TRBV18	TRBJ2-7	TRBD1	CASSPGTGEYEQYF	TGTGCCAGCTCACCCGGGACAGGGGAGTACGAGCAGTACTTC
-	TRBV7-6	TRBJ2-1	TRBD2	CASSPGLAGDNEQFF	TGTGCCAGCAGCCCCGGACTAGCGGGCGACAATGAGCAGTTCTTC
-	TRBV6-1	TRBJ2-3	-	CASSERGLFSTDTQYF	TGTGCCAGCAGTGAAAGGGGACTTTTTAGCACAGATACGCAGTATTTT
-	TRBV29-1	TRBJ2-5	TRBD1	CSATGDQETQYF	TGCAGCGCTACAGGGGATCAAGAGACCCAGTACTTC
-	TRBV4-2	TRBJ2-1	-	CASSRGNEQFF	TGTGCCAGCAGTCGGGGCAATGAGCAGTTCTTC
-	TRBV15	TRBJ2-3	TRBD2	CATSRDSAGRTDTQYF	TGTGCCACCAGCAGAGACTCAGCGGGACGCACAGATACGCAGTATTTT
-	TRBV6-5	TRBJ1-5	-	CASSLDNNQPQHF	TGTGCCAGCAGCCTCGACAATAACCAGCCCCAGCATTTT
-	TRBV28	TRBJ2-7	TRBD1	CASSDPGTGLYEQYF	TGTGCCAGCAGTGACCCCGGGACAGGGCTCTACGAGCAGTACTTC
-	TRBV7-9	TRBJ2-5	-	CASSLGLETQYF	TGTGCCAGCAGCTTAGGTCTGGAGACCCAGTACTTC
-	TRBV7-9	TRBJ2-7	TRBD2	CASSFGGRPEQYF	TGTGCCAGCAGCTTTGGCGGGAGACCCGAGCAGTACTTC
few	TRBV29-1	TRBJ2-5	-	CSVGHQETQYF	TGCAGCGTTGGTCACCAGGAGACCCAGTACTTC
-	TRBV19	TRBJ1-3	-	CASSSDRRGNTIYF	TGTGCCAGTAGTAGTGACAGGAGAGGAAACACCATATATTTT
-	TRBV30	TRBJ2-5	TRBD2	CACSSGGETQYF	TGTGCCTGCTCTAGCGGGGGAGAGACCCAGTACTTC
-	TRBV5-1	TRBJ2-3	TRBD2	CASSLAGSTDTQYF	TGCGCCAGCAGTTTAGCGGGCAGCACAGATACGCAGTATTTT
-	TRBV6-4	TRBJ2-5	-	CASSDYPAGMSAQYF	TGTGCCAGCAGTGACTACCCGGCAGGGATGTCGGCCCAGTACTTC
-	TRBV9	TRBJ1-1	-	CASSVDPLGRGTEAFF	TGTGCCAGCAGCGTAGATCCGCTGGGTAGGGGCACTGAAGCTTTCTTT
-	TRBV5-1	TRBJ2-2	-	CASSLAWREDTGELFF	TGCGCCAGCAGCTTGGCGTGGAGGGAGGACACCGGGGAGCTGTTTTTT
-	TRBV7-8	TRBJ2-7	-	CASSLAGLSYEQYF	TGTGCCAGCAGCTTAGCCGGACTTTCCTACGAGCAGTACTTC
-	TRBV7-2	TRBJ2-7	TRBD2	CASSVRTSGSDEQYF	TGTGCCAGCAGCGTTAGGACTAGCGGGAGTGACGAGCAGTACTTC
-	TRBV6-5	TRBJ1-2	TRBD1	CASSYGTASNYGYTF	TGTGCCAGCTCGTACGGGACAGCGTCTAACTATGGCTACACCTTC
few	TRBV13	TRBJ1-2	-	CASSTLNYGYTF	TGTGCCAGCAGCACTTTAAACTATGGCTACACCTTC